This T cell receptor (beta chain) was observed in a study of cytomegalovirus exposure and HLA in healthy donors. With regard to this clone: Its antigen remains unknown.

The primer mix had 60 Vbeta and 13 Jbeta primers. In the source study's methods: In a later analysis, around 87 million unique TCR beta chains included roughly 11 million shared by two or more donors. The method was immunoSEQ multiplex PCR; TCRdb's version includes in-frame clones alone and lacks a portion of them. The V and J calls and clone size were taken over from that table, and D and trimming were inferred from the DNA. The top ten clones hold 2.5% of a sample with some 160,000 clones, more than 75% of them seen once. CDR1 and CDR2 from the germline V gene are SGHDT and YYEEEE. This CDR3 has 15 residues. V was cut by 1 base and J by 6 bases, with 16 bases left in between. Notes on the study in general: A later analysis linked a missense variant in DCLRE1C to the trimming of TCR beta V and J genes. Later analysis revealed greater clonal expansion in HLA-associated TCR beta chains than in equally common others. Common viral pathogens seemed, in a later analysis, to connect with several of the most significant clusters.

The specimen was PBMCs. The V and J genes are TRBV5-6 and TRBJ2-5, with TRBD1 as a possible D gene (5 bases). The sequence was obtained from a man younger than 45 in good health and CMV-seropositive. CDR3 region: CASSLFQGVGKTQYF. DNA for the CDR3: TGTGCCAGCAGCTTGTTCCAGGGCGTCGGAAAGACCCAGTACTTC.